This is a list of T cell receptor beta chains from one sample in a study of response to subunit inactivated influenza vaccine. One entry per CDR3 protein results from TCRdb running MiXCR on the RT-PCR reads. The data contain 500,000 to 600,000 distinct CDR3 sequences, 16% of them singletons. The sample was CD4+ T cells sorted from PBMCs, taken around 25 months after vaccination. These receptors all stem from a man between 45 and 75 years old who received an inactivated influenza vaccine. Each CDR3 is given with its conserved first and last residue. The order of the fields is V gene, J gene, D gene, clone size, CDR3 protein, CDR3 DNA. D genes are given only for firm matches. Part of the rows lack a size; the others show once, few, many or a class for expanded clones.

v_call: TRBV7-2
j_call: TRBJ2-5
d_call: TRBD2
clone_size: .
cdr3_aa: CASSLAPGLGETQYF
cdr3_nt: TGTGCCAGCAGCTTAGCCCCGGGACTAGGGGAGACCCAGTACTTC

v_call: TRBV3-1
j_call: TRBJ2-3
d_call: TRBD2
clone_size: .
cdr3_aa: CASSRGLAGFGTDTQYF
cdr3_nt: TGTGCCAGCAGCCGGGGACTAGCGGGTTTCGGCACAGATACGCAGTATTTT

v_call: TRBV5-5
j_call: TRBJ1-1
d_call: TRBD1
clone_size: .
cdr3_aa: CASSPRQGRETEAFF
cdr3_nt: TGTGCCAGCAGCCCCCGACAGGGAAGGGAGACTGAAGCTTTCTTT

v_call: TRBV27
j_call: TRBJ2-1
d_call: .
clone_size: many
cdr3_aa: CGMPAPTNEQFF
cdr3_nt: TGTGGCATGCCGGCCCCTACCAATGAGCAGTTCTTC

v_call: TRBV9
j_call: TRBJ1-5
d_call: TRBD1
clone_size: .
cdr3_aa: CASSEGQGDQPQHF
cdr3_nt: TGTGCCAGCAGCGAGGGACAGGGTGATCAGCCCCAGCATTTT

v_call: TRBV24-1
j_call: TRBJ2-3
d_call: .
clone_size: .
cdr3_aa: CATSDPPTSTQYF
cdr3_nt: TGTGCCACCAGTGATCCACCTACCTCAACGCAGTATTTT

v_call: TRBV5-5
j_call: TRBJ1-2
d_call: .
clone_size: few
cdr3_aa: CASSLGRQDQRFTF
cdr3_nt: TGTGCCAGCAGCTTGGGGAGGCAGGACCAAAGGTTTACCTTC

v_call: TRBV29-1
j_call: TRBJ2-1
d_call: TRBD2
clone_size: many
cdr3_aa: CSVANQGAGLAYNEQFF
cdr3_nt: TGCAGCGTTGCGAATCAGGGGGCGGGACTAGCGTACAATGAGCAGTTCTTC

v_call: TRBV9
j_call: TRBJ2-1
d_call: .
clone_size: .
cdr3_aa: CASSVGVNSYNEQFF
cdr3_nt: TGTGCCAGCAGCGTAGGGGTAAACTCCTACAATGAGCAGTTCTTC

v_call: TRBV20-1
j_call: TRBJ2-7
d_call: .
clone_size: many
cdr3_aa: CSRQGLTYEQYF
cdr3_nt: TGCAGCAGGCAGGGTTTAACCTACGAGCAGTACTTC

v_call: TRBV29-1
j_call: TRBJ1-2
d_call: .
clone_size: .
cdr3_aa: CSVADSNYGYTF
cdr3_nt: TGCAGCGTTGCCGACAGTAACTATGGCTACACCTTC

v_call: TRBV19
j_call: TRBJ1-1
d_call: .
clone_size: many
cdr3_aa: CASSMGGTEAFF
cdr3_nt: TGTGCCAGTAGTATGGGGGGCACTGAAGCTTTCTTT

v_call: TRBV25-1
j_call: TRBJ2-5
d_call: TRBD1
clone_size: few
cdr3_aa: CASSEPGTGLETQYF
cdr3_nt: TGTGCCAGCAGTGAACCAGGGACAGGGCTAGAGACCCAGTACTTC

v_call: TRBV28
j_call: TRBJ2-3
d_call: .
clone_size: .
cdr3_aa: CASSSMRPGDTDTQYF
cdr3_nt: TGTGCCAGCAGTTCTATGAGGCCAGGGGACACAGATACGCAGTATTTT

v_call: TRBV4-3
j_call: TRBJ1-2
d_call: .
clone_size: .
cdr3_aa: CASSQDKGLLGGGYTF
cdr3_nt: TGCGCCAGCAGCCAAGATAAGGGCCTGCTAGGGGGTGGCTACACCTTC

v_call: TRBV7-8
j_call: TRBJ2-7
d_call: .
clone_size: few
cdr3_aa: CASSLNKGGEQYF
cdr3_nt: TGTGCCAGCAGCTTAAATAAGGGAGGCGAGCAGTACTTC

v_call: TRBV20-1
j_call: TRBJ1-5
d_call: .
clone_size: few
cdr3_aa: CSASTTVNQPQHF
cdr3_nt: TGCAGTGCTAGTACGACGGTAAATCAGCCCCAGCATTTT

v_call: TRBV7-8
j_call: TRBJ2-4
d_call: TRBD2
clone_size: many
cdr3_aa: CASSLAIVPAGGKNIQYF
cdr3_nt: TGTGCCAGCAGCTTAGCTATAGTCCCAGCGGGAGGGAAAAACATTCAGTACTTC

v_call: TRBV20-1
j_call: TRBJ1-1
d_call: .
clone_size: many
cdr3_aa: CSAAHRDQKAFF
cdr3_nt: TGCAGTGCTGCCCACCGGGATCAAAAAGCTTTCTTT

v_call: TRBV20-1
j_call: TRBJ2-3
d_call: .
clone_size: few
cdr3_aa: CSARQNTDTQYF
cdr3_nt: TGCAGTGCTAGACAGAACACAGATACGCAGTATTTT

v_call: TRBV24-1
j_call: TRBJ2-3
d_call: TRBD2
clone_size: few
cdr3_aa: CATSRSSGYTDTQYF
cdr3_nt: TGTGCCACCAGTCGATCTAGCGGGTACACAGATACGCAGTATTTT

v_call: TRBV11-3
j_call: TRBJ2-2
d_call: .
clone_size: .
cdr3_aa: CASSFTIHTGELFF
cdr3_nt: TGTGCCAGCAGCTTTACTATACACACCGGGGAGCTGTTTTTT

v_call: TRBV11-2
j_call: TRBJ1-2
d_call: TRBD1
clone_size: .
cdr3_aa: CASSHYRDRDDYGYTF
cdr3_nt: TGTGCCAGCAGCCACTACCGGGACAGGGATGACTATGGCTACACCTTC

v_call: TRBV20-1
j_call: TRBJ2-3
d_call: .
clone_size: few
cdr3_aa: CSASLRGGGTDTQYF
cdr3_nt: TGCAGTGCATCACTCAGGGGTGGCGGCACAGATACGCAGTATTTT

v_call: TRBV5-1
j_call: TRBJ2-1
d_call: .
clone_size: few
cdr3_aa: CASSLQGSGTRTNEQFF
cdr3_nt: TGCGCCAGCAGCCTCCAGGGGTCCGGGACACGGACCAATGAGCAGTTCTTC

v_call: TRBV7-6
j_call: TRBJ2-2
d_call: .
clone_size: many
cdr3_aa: CASSLFQGNTGELFF
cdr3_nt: TGTGCCAGCAGCTTATTTCAGGGAAACACCGGGGAGCTGTTTTTT

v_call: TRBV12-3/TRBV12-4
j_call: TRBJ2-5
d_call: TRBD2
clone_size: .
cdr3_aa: CASREVAGGGLETQYF
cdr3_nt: TGTGCCAGCAGAGAGGTAGCGGGAGGAGGTTTGGAGACCCAGTACTTC

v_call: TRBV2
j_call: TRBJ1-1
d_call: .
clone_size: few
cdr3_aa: CASSGGEATATFF
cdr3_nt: TGTGCCAGCAGTGGAGGAGAGGCCACCGCAACTTTCTTT

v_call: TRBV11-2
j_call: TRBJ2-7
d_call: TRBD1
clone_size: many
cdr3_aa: CASSLVAGGYEQYF
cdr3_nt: TGTGCCAGCAGCTTAGTAGCAGGGGGCTACGAGCAGTACTTC

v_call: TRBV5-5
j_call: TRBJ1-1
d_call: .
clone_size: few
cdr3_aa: CASSSNRAGNTEAFF
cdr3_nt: TGTGCCAGCAGCTCGAATAGGGCAGGGAATACTGAAGCTTTCTTT

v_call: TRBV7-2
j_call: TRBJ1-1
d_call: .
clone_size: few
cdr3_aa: CASRVGRGTEAFF
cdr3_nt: TGTGCCAGCAGGGTGGGGAGGGGCACTGAAGCTTTCTTT

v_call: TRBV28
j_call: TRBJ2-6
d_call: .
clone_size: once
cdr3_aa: CASQGPRSSGANVLTF
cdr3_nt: TGTGCCAGCCAGGGGCCCCGCTCTTCTGGGGCCAACGTCCTGACTTTC

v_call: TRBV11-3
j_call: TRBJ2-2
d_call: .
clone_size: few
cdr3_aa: CASSRNGLGELFF
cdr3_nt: TGTGCCAGCAGCCGCAACGGGCTGGGGGAGCTGTTTTTT

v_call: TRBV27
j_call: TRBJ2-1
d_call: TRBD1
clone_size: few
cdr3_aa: CASSLFSVTGSSYNEQFF
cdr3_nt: TGTGCCAGCAGTTTGTTTAGTGTGACAGGGAGCTCCTACAATGAGCAGTTCTTC

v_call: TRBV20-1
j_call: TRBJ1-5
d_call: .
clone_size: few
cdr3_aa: CSARLSSNQPQHF
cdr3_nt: TGCAGTGCTAGACTGAGTAGCAATCAGCCCCAGCATTTT

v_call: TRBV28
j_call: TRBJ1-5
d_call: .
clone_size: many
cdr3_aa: CASSLNPQPQHF
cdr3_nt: TGTGCCAGCAGTTTAAATCCTCAGCCCCAGCATTTT

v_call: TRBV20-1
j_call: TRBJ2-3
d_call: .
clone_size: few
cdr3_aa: CSARGGGSTDTQYF
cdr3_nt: TGCAGTGCTAGAGGTGGCGGGAGCACAGATACGCAGTATTTT

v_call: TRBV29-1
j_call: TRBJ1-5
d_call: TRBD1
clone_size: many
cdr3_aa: CSVEVSGTGNQPQHF
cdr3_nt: TGCAGCGTTGAAGTCTCCGGGACAGGGAATCAGCCCCAGCATTTT

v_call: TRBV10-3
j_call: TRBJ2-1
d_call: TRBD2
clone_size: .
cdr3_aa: CAISALAGGDEQFF
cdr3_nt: TGTGCCATCAGTGCGCTAGCGGGAGGGGATGAGCAGTTCTTC